These T cell receptor beta chains were read from a single sample in a study of T cell responses to AZD1222 COVID-19 vaccine. Data came from immunoSEQ multiplex PCR; TCRdb stores just in-frame clones and leaves some out. Of about 140,000 clones listed, 80% to 95% are singletons. The sample here was peripheral blood, taken 28 days after the second AZD1222 dose. The receptors were gathered from an adult who received the AZD1222 COVID-19 vaccine. CDR3s include the opening cysteine and the closing phenylalanine or tryptophan. The D gene is left open where the match is weak. Rows give clone size only sometimes, using once, few, many, or a class for an expanded clone.

>NA|TRBJ2-1|16|TRBD2|TRBV6-7
CASSLAGLSSYNEQFF
TGTGCCAGCAGTTTAGCGGGGCTGAGCTCCTACAATGAGCAGTTCTTC
>NA|TRBJ2-1|11|NA|TRBV27
CASRIYNEQFF
TGTGCCAGCAGAATCTACAATGAGCAGTTCTTC
>NA|TRBJ1-6|15|TRBD1|TRBV7-9
CASSGRTGRDSPLHF
TGTGCCAGCAGCGGAAGGACAGGGAGGGACTCACCCCTCCACTTT
>NA|TRBJ2-1|17|TRBD2|TRBV5-4
CASSPGVRSGSFNEQFF
TGTGCCAGCAGCCCTGGGGTTAGGAGCGGGAGTTTCAATGAGCAGTTCTTC
>NA|TRBJ1-1|12|NA|TRBV28
CASSFGVTEAFF
TGTGCCAGCAGTTTCGGGGTAACTGAAGCTTTCTTT
>NA|TRBJ1-2|9|NA|TRBV20-1
CSAEGGYTF
TGCAGTGCTGAGGGGGGCTACACCTTC
>few|TRBJ2-7|14|NA|TRBV9
CASSPIAADGEQYF
TGTGCCAGCAGCCCCATAGCGGCCGATGGGGAGCAGTACTTC
>NA|TRBJ1-5|14|TRBD1|TRBV7-2
CASRETGGGQPQHF
TGTGCCAGCAGAGAGACAGGGGGCGGTCAGCCCCAGCATTTT
>NA|TRBJ1-5|16|NA|TRBV27
CASSPRQQHSNQPQHF
TGTGCCAGCAGTCCCCGACAGCAACATAGCAATCAGCCCCAGCATTTT
>NA|TRBJ2-1|14|NA|TRBV2
CASRGRRTYNEQFF
TGTGCCAGCAGGGGCAGGCGGACCTACAATGAGCAGTTCTTC
>NA|TRBJ1-2|15|TRBD1|TRBV10-3
CAISELGQGNYGYTF
TGTGCCATCAGTGAGTTGGGACAGGGCAACTATGGCTACACCTTC
>few|TRBJ2-5|13|NA|TRBV25-1
CASSLLALEAQYF
TGTGCCAGCAGTTTACTGGCACTAGAGGCCCAGTACTTC
>once|TRBJ1-6|13|NA|TRBV11-3
CASSLVADSPLHF
TGTGCCAGCAGCTTAGTCGCAGATTCACCCCTCCACTTT
>NA|TRBJ2-1|15|NA|TRBV27
CASSFQPAGSNEQFF
TGTGCCAGCAGTTTTCAACCAGCCGGTAGTAATGAGCAGTTCTTC
>NA|TRBJ2-7|16|TRBD2|TRBV6-6
CASFGARGGNSYEQYF
TGTGCCAGCTTTGGGGCTCGGGGGGGGAACTCCTACGAGCAGTACTTC
>NA|TRBJ1-3|13|NA|TRBV9
CASSFDSGNTIYF
TGTGCCAGCAGCTTCGACTCTGGAAACACCATATATTTT
>NA|TRBJ2-1|11|NA|TRBV6-1
CASSDVYEQFF
TGTGCCAGCAGTGACGTCTATGAGCAGTTCTTC
>NA|TRBJ1-3|12|NA|TRBV7-2
CASSNNRNTIYF
TGTGCCAGCAGCAACAATCGAAACACCATATATTTT
>NA|TRBJ2-2|19|NA|TRBV7-3
CASSKSLAGPRNDAGELFF
TGTGCCAGCAGCAAGAGCTTAGCCGGGCCGCGGAATGACGCCGGGGAGCTGTTTTTT
>NA|TRBJ2-1|16|TRBD2|TRBV27
CASSLSGTSVYNEQFF
TGTGCCAGCAGTTTATCGGGGACTAGCGTCTACAATGAGCAGTTCTTC
>once|TRBJ2-1|15|TRBD2|TRBV12-5
CASVPRPGGRNEQFF
TGTGCTAGTGTCCCCAGGCCGGGGGGGCGGAATGAGCAGTTCTTC
>NA|TRBJ1-1|16|NA|TRBV11-2
CASSFREIEVGTEAFF
TGTGCCAGCAGCTTTAGGGAGATCGAAGTAGGCACTGAAGCTTTCTTT
>NA|TRBJ2-1|13|NA|TRBV12-3/TRBV12-4
CASSLLIYNEQFF
TGTGCCAGCAGTTTATTGATCTACAATGAGCAGTTCTTC
>NA|TRBJ1-1|13|TRBD1|TRBV25-1
CASSEPGQGKAFF
TGTGCCAGCAGTGAACCGGGACAGGGGAAAGCTTTCTTT
>NA|TRBJ2-5|16|NA|TRBV25-1
CASSEYRSASQETQYF
TGTGCCAGCAGTGAATATCGCTCGGCTAGTCAAGAGACCCAGTACTTC
>NA|TRBJ1-5|13|NA|TRBV7-2
CASSLSGHQPQHF
TGTGCCAGCAGCTTAAGTGGGCATCAGCCCCAGCATTTT
>NA|TRBJ2-7|15|TRBD2|TRBV3-1/TRBV3-2
CASSQDSGGSYEQYF
TGTGCCAGCAGCCAAGATTCGGGGGGCTCCTACGAGCAGTACTTC
>NA|TRBJ2-7|16|TRBD1|TRBV7-6
CASSSRQGPAAYEQYF
TGTGCCAGCAGCTCAAGACAGGGGCCGGCCGCTTACGAGCAGTACTTC
>once|TRBJ1-2|17|NA|TRBV10-3
CAISDLTAPGSSYGYTF
TGTGCCATCAGTGACTTAACGGCGCCCGGGTCTTCCTATGGCTACACCTTC
>once|TRBJ2-7|14|NA|TRBV6-5
CASKGGADDYEQYF
TGTGCCAGCAAGGGGGGGGCGGATGACTACGAGCAGTACTTC
>NA|TRBJ2-3|15|NA|TRBV25-1
CATRKYRPPLDTQYF
TGTGCCACCCGTAAATACCGACCCCCCCTGGATACGCAGTATTTT
>few|TRBJ2-4|14|NA|TRBV19
CASSPDISKNIQYF
TGTGCCAGTAGTCCCGATATTTCCAAAAACATTCAGTACTTC
>NA|TRBJ2-1|15|TRBD2|TRBV28
CASSLRRGGNNEQFF
TGTGCCAGCAGTTTAAGGCGGGGGGGCAACAATGAGCAGTTCTTC
>NA|TRBJ1-2|15|NA|TRBV4-2
CASSQSQGFNYGYTF
TGTGCCAGCAGCCAAAGTCAGGGATTTAACTATGGCTACACCTTC
>NA|TRBJ1-1|13|NA|TRBV12-3/TRBV12-4
CASRSGPNTEAFF
TGTGCCAGCAGGTCGGGGCCGAACACTGAAGCTTTCTTT
>NA|TRBJ2-6|15|NA|TRBV7-9
CASTIGQSGANVLTF
TGTGCCAGCACGATCGGGCAGTCGGGGGCCAACGTCCTGACTTTC
>NA|TRBJ2-3|16|TRBD2|TRBV15
CATSTDPPGGADTQYF
TGTGCCACCAGCACCGACCCCCCCGGGGGGGCAGATACGCAGTATTTT
>NA|TRBJ2-7|18|TRBD1|TRBV6-2/TRBV6-3
CASSYPRGTGDSSYEQYF
TGTGCCAGCAGTTACCCCCGCGGGACAGGGGATAGCTCCTACGAGCAGTACTTC
>NA|TRBJ2-1|18|NA|TRBV15
CATSRDPYLEGERDEQFF
TGTGCCACCAGCAGAGATCCCTACTTGGAGGGAGAAAGGGATGAGCAGTTCTTC
>once|TRBJ2-3|15|NA|TRBV5-1
CASSLRGLGTDTQYF
TGCGCCAGCAGCTTAAGAGGTCTGGGCACAGATACGCAGTATTTT
>NA|TRBJ1-4|15|TRBD1|TRBV4-3
CASSRADRVREKLFF
TGCGCCAGCAGCCGGGCCGACAGGGTACGGGAAAAACTGTTTTTT
>NA|TRBJ2-1|16|TRBD2|TRBV27
CASSDDPAGSYNEQFF
TGTGCCAGCAGCGATGATCCAGCGGGATCCTACAATGAGCAGTTCTTC
>once|TRBJ1-2|12|NA|TRBV2
CASSSDSYGYTF
TGTGCCAGCAGTTCCGACAGCTATGGCTACACCTTC